This T cell receptor (beta chain) came from a study of blood T cell repertoires in COVID-19. With V trimmed by 3 bases and J by 0 bases, 7 bases remained unmatched. The CDR3 contains 17 residues. Germline CDR1 and CDR2: SGDLS and YYNGEE. The data were produced by immunoSEQ multiplex PCR, yet TCRdb's version contains in-frame clones alone and is incomplete. The table records 85,000 to 110,000 clones, approximately 87% of them present only once. This sequence originates from a human donor in a cohort sampled during active or convalescent COVID-19. The chain links TRBV9 to TRBJ2-2; TRBD2 matches 8 bases. Sample: peripheral blood. CDR3 in DNA: TGTGCCAGCAGCGCAGATAGCGGGAACACGAACACCGGGGAGCTGTTTTTT. This translates into CASSADSGNTNTGELFF.